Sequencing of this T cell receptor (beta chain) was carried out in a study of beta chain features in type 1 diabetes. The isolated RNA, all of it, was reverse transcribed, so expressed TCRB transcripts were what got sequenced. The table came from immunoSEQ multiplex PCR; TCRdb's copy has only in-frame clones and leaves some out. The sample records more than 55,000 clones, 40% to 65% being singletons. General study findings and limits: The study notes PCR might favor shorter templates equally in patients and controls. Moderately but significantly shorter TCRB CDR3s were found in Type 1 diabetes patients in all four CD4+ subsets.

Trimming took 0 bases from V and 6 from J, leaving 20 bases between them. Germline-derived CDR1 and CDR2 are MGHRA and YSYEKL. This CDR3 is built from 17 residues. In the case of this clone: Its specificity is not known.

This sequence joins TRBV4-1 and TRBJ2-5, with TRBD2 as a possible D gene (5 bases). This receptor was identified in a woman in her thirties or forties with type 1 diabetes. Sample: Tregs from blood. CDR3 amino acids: CASSQDSLIRGGKTQYF. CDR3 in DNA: TGCGCCAGCAGCCAAGATTCATTGATCAGAGGAGGAAAGACCCAGTACTTC.